A few counts support the clone carrying this TCR beta chain. The source of the sample is a study of T cells after yellow fever vaccination. Each CDR3 protein is one row after TCRdb ran MiXCR on the 5' RACE reads. The data contain fewer than 350,000 distinct CDR3 sequences, around 4% of them seen just once; the ten biggest clones take up about 25%. The CDR3 runs to 14 residues. The V gene's germline CDR1 is MNHEY and CDR2 SVGAGI. V was pared by 2 bases and J by 2 bases, with 8 bases between. J is TRBJ2-3 and V is TRBV6-5; the D is unclear. The origin of this receptor is a man younger than 30 who received the YFV17D yellow fever vaccine. The sequences come from PBMCs, collected on the day of the yellow fever booster vaccination. The CDR3 loop is CASSYARTTDTQYF. In DNA form, the CDR3 reads TGTGCCAGCAGTTACGCCCGGACCACAGATACGCAGTATTTT.